This is a list of T cell receptor beta chains from one sample in a study of cytotoxic CD8 clonotypes in ibrutinib-treated CLL. TCRdb's table, derived via immunoSEQ multiplex PCR, lists solely in-frame clones and lacks some. The table records some 130,000 clones, 70% to 90% of them present only once. The sample here was PBMCs, taken after 24 months of ibrutinib treatment. The source is a human donor with chronic lymphocytic leukemia. CDR3s include the opening cysteine and the closing phenylalanine or tryptophan. The D gene is left open where the match is weak.

v_call,d_call,j_call,cdr3_nt,cdr3_aa
TRBV4-3,TRBD2,TRBJ2-1,TGCGCCAGCAGCCAAGATTCGGTAGCGGGAGCTCGTGAGCAGTTCTTC,CASSQDSVAGAREQFF
TRBV7-2,-,TRBJ2-1,TGTGCCAGCAGCTTAGAGCACAATGAGCAGTTCTTC,CASSLEHNEQFF
TRBV28,-,TRBJ1-3,TGTGCCAGCAGCCCGCAGACGCTCTCTGGAAACACCATATATTTT,CASSPQTLSGNTIYF
TRBV18,-,TRBJ1-2,TGTGCCAGCTCACCACCGCAGGGACTTCCATATGGCTACACCTTC,CASSPPQGLPYGYTF
TRBV7-9,-,TRBJ2-7,TGTGCCAGCAGCTGGGGGACGGGGACAATCTCCTACGAGCAGTACTTC,CASSWGTGTISYEQYF
TRBV7-9,TRBD1,TRBJ2-7,TGTGCCAGCAGCTCCTCGGACAGGGGGACCTACGAGCAGTACTTC,CASSSSDRGTYEQYF
TRBV28,-,TRBJ1-2,TGTGCCAGCAGCCGCGGACAGAACTATGGCTACACCTTC,CASSRGQNYGYTF
TRBV7-3,TRBD1,TRBJ1-1,TGTGCCAGCAGCTTAAGGGGGGTGAGACAGGGAAGGATCACTGAAGCTTTCTTT,CASSLRGVRQGRITEAFF
TRBV28,-,TRBJ2-7,TGTGCCAGCAGTGTACTGGGCTACGAGCAGTACTTC,CASSVLGYEQYF
TRBV6-5,-,TRBJ2-1,TGTGCCAGCAGAGCCGACATCGGTTATGAGCAGTTCTTC,CASRADIGYEQFF
TRBV27,TRBD1,TRBJ2-7,TGTGCCAGCAGTCCGGACAGGGGGTTGAGCGAGCAGTACTTC,CASSPDRGLSEQYF